A selection of T cell receptor beta chains follows, all from one sample in a study of OX40 agonist ivuxolimab in advanced cancers. Produced via immunoSEQ multiplex PCR; TCRdb's table is partial and in-frame only. The sample carries about 80,000 clones, roughly 86% recorded once. The sequences come from CD4+ or CD8+ T cells sorted from blood, collected in a trial of the OX40 agonist ivuxolimab. Receptor source: an adult with an advanced solid tumor such as melanoma, head and neck, liver or kidney cancer. CDR3s include the opening cysteine and the closing phenylalanine or tryptophan. Rows give clone size only sometimes, using once, few, many, or a class for an expanded clone.

j_call clone_size v_call cdr3_aa
TRBJ1-2 once TRBV19 CASSTPGGGYTF
TRBJ2-7 NA TRBV28 CASTTGAPYEQYF
TRBJ2-3 once TRBV7-2 CASRAANTQYF
TRBJ1-1 NA TRBV11-3 CASSLGDSTEAFF
TRBJ2-5 once TRBV30 CAWERDLQRETQYF
TRBJ2-2 NA TRBV5-6 CASSPPTGKLFF
TRBJ1-2 few TRBV9 CASSAQGGKRSYTF
TRBJ1-1 NA TRBV30 CAWNRQGAEAFF
TRBJ2-7 NA TRBV5-1 CASTLGTGGGEQYF
TRBJ1-1 NA TRBV19 CASSFAMNTEAFF
TRBJ1-1 few TRBV27 CASSFAGDTEAFF
TRBJ2-6 NA TRBV5-1 CASSPRVGSGGANVLTF
TRBJ2-5 NA TRBV7-9 CASSTLAGVQETQYF
TRBJ1-4 NA TRBV7-9 CASSSGPGRANEKLFF
TRBJ1-4 once TRBV4-2 CASSQTGPGGQDEKLFF
TRBJ1-5 few TRBV7-9 CASSLDLGQGRNQPQHF
TRBJ2-5 NA TRBV2 CASSKGGGETQYF
TRBJ1-5 NA TRBV19 CASSMGQGRLHQPQHF
TRBJ1-4 NA TRBV19 CASSMEDRDGKLFF
TRBJ1-1 NA TRBV11-1 CASSLARNTEAFF
TRBJ2-7 NA TRBV5-5 CASSLDPPTSGSTYEQYF
TRBJ1-4 few TRBV6-1 CASSWERDEKLFF
TRBJ2-3 few TRBV7-2 CASSLGLQGSDTQYF
TRBJ1-1 NA TRBV29-1 CSVEGNTEAFF
TRBJ2-5 NA TRBV7-6 CASSLNPQREVTQYF
TRBJ2-3 NA TRBV30 CAGSGISTDTQYF
TRBJ1-1 NA TRBV5-4 CASSQDGGRDTEAFF
TRBJ1-1 NA TRBV21-1 CASSKVGVNTEAFF
TRBJ1-6 NA TRBV7-2 CASNVIPAPLHF
TRBJ2-7 NA TRBV4-2 CASSPRTGGVSYEQYF
TRBJ1-1 once TRBV10-3 CATRDGLNTEAFF
NA NA TRBV27 CASSLGLATHYEQYF
TRBJ2-7 NA TRBV30 CAWSVGRSYEQYF
TRBJ2-7 few TRBV5-1 CASSLRDGLYEQYF
TRBJ1-2 NA TRBV30 CAWSKRSQLHGYTF